This T cell receptor beta chain was identified in a study of Graves' ophthalmopathy and Graves' hyperthyroidism. Beta-chain TCR CDR3 regions were amplified from RNA transcripts. First-round RT-PCR used HTBI primers; second-round multiplex PCR followed. Each CDR3 protein is one row after TCRdb ran MiXCR on the multiplex PCR reads. The sample lists hundreds of thousands of distinct CDR3 sequences, over 15% seen once, with approximately 7% in the top ten. Patients newly diagnosed with hyperthyroidism, under 2 months' duration, were aged 18 to 65, the study reports. PBMCs were isolated from an approximately 10 ml sample of fresh peripheral blood. The table lists this clonotype with many counts. The antigen is undetermined. Trimming at V came to 1 base and at J to 2 bases, leaving 7 bases not matched to a gene. CDR3 size: 16 residues. Germline V gene sequence: CDR1 LNHNV, CDR2 YYDKDF (reference sequence).

Study-level findings and limits: In separating ophthalmopathy from stable hyperthyroidism, a 13-signature model achieved approximately 91% sensitivity and around 81% specificity.

Sequencing input: peripheral blood. This chain uses TRBV15 with TRBJ1-2, with 7 bases fitting TRBD1. The TCR comes from a woman between 18 and 29 years old with stable Graves' hyperthyroidism. Here the CDR3 DNA reads TGTGCCACCAGCAGAGCAGTAGGCAGGGGGAACTATGGCTACACCTTC. This codes for CATSRAVGRGNYGYTF.